Listed here are 8 T cell receptor beta chains from one sample, sequenced in a study of metastatic and nonmetastatic thyroid tumors. MiXCR reprocessed the PCR reads for TCRdb. The repertoire holds about 12,000 clones, 28% seen once, with 9% to 15% in the top ten. Until they underwent thyroid surgery, no patient had received any treatment. The sequenced sample consisted of tumor tissue. The origin of the receptors is a female donor with papillary thyroid cancer or a benign thyroid nodule (not recorded which). Some clones in this sample may be carry-over from other donors' samples.

The sample holds a few counts of this clone. This chain joins TRBV12-3 or TRBV12-4 and TRBJ1-4; D is undetermined. Trimming stripped 7 bases from V and 5 bases from J, with 14 bases between. The length of the CDR3 is 14 residues. The CDR3 coding sequence is TGTGCCAGCACCTCGGGAGGGTCAAATGAAAAACTGTTTTTT. This sequence encodes CASTSGGSNEKLFF.

CDR3 nucleotides: TGTGCCACCAAAGGGACAGAGGGGGATGAGCAGTTCTTC. Encoded protein: CATKGTEGDEQFF. J is TRBJ2-1 and V is TRBV2; 7 bases align to TRBD1. The V and J ends lost 10 bases and 8 bases, in that order; junction bases with no gene match: 11. The length of the CDR3 is 13 residues. Germline V gene lookup returns CDR1 SNHLY and CDR2 FYNNEI.

The genes are TRBV5-4 and TRBJ1-2; a possible D gene is TRBD1 (6 bases). This CDR3 comprises 14 residues. Germline V CDR1 and CDR2: SGHNT, YYREEE (reference sequence). Between the trimmed V and J ends, which lost 10 bases and 6 bases, there was a span of 22 bases. The CDR3 region is CAWSNARGQHGYTF. CDR3 nucleotide sequence: TGTGCCTGGAGTAACGCCAGGGGCCAGCATGGCTACACCTTC.

By frequency in the sample, this clone is large (0.1 to 1%). V is TRBV24-1 and J is TRBJ1-2; perhaps TRBD1 as D (5 bases). Germline CDR1 and CDR2: KGHDR and SFDVKD. This CDR3 has 15 residues. V was shortened by 4 bases and J by 0 bases, with 11 bases between the two germline ends. CDR3 loop: CATSDPGIANYGYTF. The CDR3 DNA is TGTGCCACCAGTGACCCAGGGATTGCTAACTATGGCTACACCTTC.

In this sample, this clone is medium-sized. This chain connects TRBV30 to TRBJ2-3; D is perhaps TRBD1 (6 bases). Per germline, CDR1 GTSNPN and CDR2 SVGIG (reference sequence). V was cut by 4 bases and J by 4 bases, with 12 bases left in between. The CDR3 runs 13 residues. For the CDR3, the DNA is TGTGCCTGGAAAGGCAGGGGACCAGATACGCAGTATTTT. This translates into CAWKGRGPDTQYF.

This clone has at least ten counts. This chain connects TRBV20-1 to TRBJ2-3; 10 bases line up with TRBD2. There are 15 residues in the CDR3. V dropped 2 bases and J dropped 3; count of bases not matched to a gene: 5. Germline loops: CDR1 DFQATT, CDR2 SNEGSKA (reference sequence). The CDR3 loop reads CSARLAGVLTDTQYF. In nucleotides, the CDR3 is TGCAGTGCTAGACTAGCGGGAGTTCTAACAGATACGCAGTATTTT.

In this sample, this clone turned up a few times. The junction differs from germline at one of its ends, possibly a read error. This chain connects TRBV27 to TRBJ1-1; D unresolved. The CDR3 is made up of 12 amino acids. Germline-derived CDR1 and CDR2 are MNHEY and SMNVEV (reference sequence). The CDR3 region has the DNA TGTGCCAGCAGTTCAATGAACACTGAATCTTTCTTT. Its protein product is CASSSMNTESFF.

The gene calls are TRBV7-8 and TRBJ2-7; 10 nucleotides agree with TRBD1. V was clipped by 4 bases and J by 3 bases; unmatched bases: 6. Germline V gives CDR1 SGHVS, CDR2 FQNEAQ. The CDR3 is 15 amino acids. In DNA, the CDR3 is TGTGCCAGCAGCTGGGGACAGGGGAGCTTCTACGAGCAGTACTTC. Its protein product is CASSWGQGSFYEQYF.